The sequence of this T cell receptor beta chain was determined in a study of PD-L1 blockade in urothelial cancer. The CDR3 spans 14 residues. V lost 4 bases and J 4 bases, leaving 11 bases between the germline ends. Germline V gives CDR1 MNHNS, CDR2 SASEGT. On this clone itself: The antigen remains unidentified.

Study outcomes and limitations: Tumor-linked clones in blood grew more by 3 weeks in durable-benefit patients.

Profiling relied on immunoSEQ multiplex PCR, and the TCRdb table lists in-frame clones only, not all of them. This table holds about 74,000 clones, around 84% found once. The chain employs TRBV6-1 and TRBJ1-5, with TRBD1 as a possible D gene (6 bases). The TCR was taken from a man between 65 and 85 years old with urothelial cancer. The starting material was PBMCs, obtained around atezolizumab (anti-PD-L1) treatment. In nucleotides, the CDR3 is TGTGCCAGCAGTGGCGGACAGACAAATCAGCCCCAGCATTTT. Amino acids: CASSGGQTNQPQHF.